This TCR beta chain was found in a study of shared clonotypes between healthy human individuals. Study overall: Samples came from a couple of female and a few male donors aged 18 to 49. Study-level results: Rarefaction exposed incomplete sorted-subset sequencing despite large depth. A reduction in generation probabilities was seen for non-shared clonotypes relative to those shared by all four donors.

The table came from immunoSEQ multiplex PCR; TCRdb's copy has only in-frame clones and leaves some out. The sample records 2,500,000 or so clones, over 85% being singletons. CDR1 is ENHRY and CDR2 is SYGVKD in the germline V gene. V shed 2 bases, J shed 2 bases, and the junction held 3 bases outside the gene matches. The CDR3 contains 15 residues. This clone was recorded once. The antigen is undetermined. The sequenced material came from naive CD4+ T cells sorted from blood. The subset: CD45RA+ positively selected. The sequence was collected from a young man in good health. The chain employs TRBV10-3 and TRBJ1-2; 9 positions agree with TRBD1. Here the CDR3 reads CAISEAGQGNYGYTF. In DNA form, the CDR3 reads TGTGCCATCAGTGAGGCGGGACAGGGAAACTATGGCTACACCTTC.